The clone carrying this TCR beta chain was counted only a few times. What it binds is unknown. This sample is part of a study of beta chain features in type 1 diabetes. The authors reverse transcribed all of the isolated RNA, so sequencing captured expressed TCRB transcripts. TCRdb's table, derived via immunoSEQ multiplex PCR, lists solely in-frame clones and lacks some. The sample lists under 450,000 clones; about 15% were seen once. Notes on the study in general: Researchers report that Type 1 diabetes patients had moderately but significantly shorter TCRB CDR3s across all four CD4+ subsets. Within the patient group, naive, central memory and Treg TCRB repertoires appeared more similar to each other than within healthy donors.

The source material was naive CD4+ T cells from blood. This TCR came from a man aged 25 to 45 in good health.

The CDR3 here is CASSIYDRGTYEQYF. CDR3 DNA: TGTGCCAGTAGTATATATGACAGGGGAACCTACGAGCAGTACTTC. The genes are TRBV19 and TRBJ2-7; TRBD1 aligns across 8 bases. Germline V lookup: CDR1 LNHDA, CDR2 SQIVND (reference sequence). This CDR3 has 15 amino acids. Trimming took 2 bases from V and 2 from J; bases not matched to a gene: 5.